Listed here is a single T cell receptor (beta chain). The antigen is not known. Documented time point: blood 2 weeks post-SBRT. Treatment specified: 15 Gy SBRT to primary tumor, nephrectomy 4 weeks later. Radiation-treated patients gave blood at baseline, week 2 and week 4. The sample is drawn from a study of radiation and T cells in renal cell carcinoma. Study in general: Nephrectomy followed 15 Gy stereotactic body radiation by 4 weeks. Whole-study findings and limits: In blood, top tumor clones expanded by 2 weeks, shrinking by 4.

Method: immunoSEQ multiplex PCR; TCRdb's copy keeps in-frame clones and lacks some. The table records approximately 61,000 clones, around 80% of them present only once. The CDR3 length is 15 residues. With 0 bases removed from V and 0 bases from J, the gap between germline ends came to 10 bases. Germline CDR1 reads SGHNT; CDR2 reads YYREEE (reference sequence). The material was blood, obtained from a patient whose treatment included radiotherapy and nephrectomy. The sequence derives from a man aged 55 to 70 with renal cell carcinoma. This chain joins TRBV5-4 and TRBJ2-7, with D perhaps TRBD2 (6 bases). The CDR3 reads CASSLDLGGSYEQYF. Here the CDR3 DNA reads TGTGCCAGCAGCTTGGACCTCGGGGGCTCCTACGAGCAGTACTTC.